Listed here is a single T cell receptor (beta chain). Its antigen is unknown. The sample is drawn from a study of T cells in Graves' hyperthyroidism and ophthalmopathy. There were TCR beta CDR3 regions amplified from RNA transcripts. First-round RT-PCR of the TCR CDR3 relied on the HTBI primer set. TCRdb itself ran the multiplex PCR reads through MiXCR, one entry per CDR3 protein. Of over 500,000 distinct CDR3 sequences in the sample, 46% were seen once. General study points: Ophthalmopathy was identified by the model a median approximately six months ahead of onset. Among clonotypes expanded in thyroid above 0.001, most were also found in blood.

Germline V CDR1 and CDR2: SGHTA, FQGNSA. The CDR3 covers 16 residues. Deletions cut 1 base from V and 1 base from J, with 12 bases between. Diagnosis rested on symptoms, serum thyroxine and TRAb, thyroid ultrasound, and orbital computed tomography. The receptor comes from an adult woman with Graves' disease, either hyperthyroidism or ophthalmopathy (not recorded which). The sequenced sample consisted of peripheral blood or thyroid tissue (not recorded which). The rearrangement joins TRBV7-2 to TRBJ2-3, with D maybe TRBD2 (6 bases). As DNA, the CDR3 is TGTGCCAGCAGCTTAGGCAAGGCGGGACGCACAGATACGCAGTATTTT. It encodes CASSLGKAGRTDTQYF. Combining the CDR3 with reference TRBV7-2 and TRBJ2-3 gives the whole variable domain GAGVSQSPSNKVTEKGKDVELRCDPISGHTALYWYRQSLGQGLEFLIYFQGNSAPDKSGLPSDRFSAERTGGSVSTLTIQRTQQEDSAVYLCASSLGKAGRTDTQYFGPGTRLTVL.